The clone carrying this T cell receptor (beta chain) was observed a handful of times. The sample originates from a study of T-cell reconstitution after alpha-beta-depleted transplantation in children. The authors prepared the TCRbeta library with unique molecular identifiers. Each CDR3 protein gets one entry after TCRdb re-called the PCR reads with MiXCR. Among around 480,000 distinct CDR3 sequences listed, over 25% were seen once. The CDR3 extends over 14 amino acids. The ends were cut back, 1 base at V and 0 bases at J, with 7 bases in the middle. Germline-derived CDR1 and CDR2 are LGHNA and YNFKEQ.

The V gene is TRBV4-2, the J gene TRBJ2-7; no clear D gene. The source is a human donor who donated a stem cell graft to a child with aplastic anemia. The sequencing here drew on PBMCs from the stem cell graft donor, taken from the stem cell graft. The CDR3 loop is CASSQAAGSYEQYF. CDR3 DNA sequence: TGTGCCAGCAGCCAAGCAGCCGGCTCCTACGAGCAGTACTTC.